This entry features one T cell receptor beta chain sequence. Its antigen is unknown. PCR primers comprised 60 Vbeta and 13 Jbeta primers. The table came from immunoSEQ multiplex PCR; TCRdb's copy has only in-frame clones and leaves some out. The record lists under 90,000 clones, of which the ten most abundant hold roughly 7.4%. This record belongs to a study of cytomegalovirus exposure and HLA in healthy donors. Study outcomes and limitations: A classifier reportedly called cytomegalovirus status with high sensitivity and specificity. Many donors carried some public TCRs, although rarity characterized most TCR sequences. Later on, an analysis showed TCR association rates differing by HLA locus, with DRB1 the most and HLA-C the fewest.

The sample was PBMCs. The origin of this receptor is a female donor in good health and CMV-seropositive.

The CDR3 loop is CASSENRELETQYF. CDR3 DNA sequence: TGTGCCAGTAGTGAAAACAGGGAGCTGGAGACCCAGTACTTC. The gene calls are TRBV19 and TRBJ2-5, with a weak D call TRBD1 (6 bases). The CDR3 runs to 14 residues. CDR1 LNHDA and CDR2 SQIVND come from the germline V gene (reference sequence). V lost 5 bases, J lost 5 bases, and 15 bases lay in between.